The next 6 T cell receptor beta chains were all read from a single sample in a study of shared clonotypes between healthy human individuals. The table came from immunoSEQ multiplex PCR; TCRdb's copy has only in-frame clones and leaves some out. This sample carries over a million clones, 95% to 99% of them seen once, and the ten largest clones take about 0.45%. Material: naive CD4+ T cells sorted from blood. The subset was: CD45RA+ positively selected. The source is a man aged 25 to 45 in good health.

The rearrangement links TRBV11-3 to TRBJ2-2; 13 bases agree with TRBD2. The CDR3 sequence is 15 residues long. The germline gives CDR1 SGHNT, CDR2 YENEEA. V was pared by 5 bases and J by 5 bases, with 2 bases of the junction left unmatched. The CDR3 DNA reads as TGTGCCAGCAGCGCGACTAGCGGGAGGACCGGGGAGCTGTTTTTT. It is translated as CASSATSGRTGELFF.

DNA of the CDR3: TGCGCCAGCAGCTGGGGGGACAGGGAAGAGACCCAGTACTTC. It codes for CASSWGDREETQYF. The chain is built from TRBV5-1 and TRBJ2-5, with TRBD1 matching over 9 bases. The V gene end was trimmed by 3 bases and the J gene end by 3 bases; junction bases not matched to a gene: 3. The CDR3 spans 14 residues. Germline V CDR1 and CDR2: SGHRS, YFSETQ.

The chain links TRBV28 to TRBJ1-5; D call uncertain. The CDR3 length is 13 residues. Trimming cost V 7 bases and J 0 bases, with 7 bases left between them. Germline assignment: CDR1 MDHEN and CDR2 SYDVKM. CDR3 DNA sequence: TGTGCCAGCATCACACGTAGCAATCAGCCCCAGCATTTT. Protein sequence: CASITRSNQPQHF.

The CDR3 region is CASRHLFGTDFYGYTF. CDR3 bases: TGTGCCAGTAGGCACCTTTTCGGGACAGACTTCTATGGCTACACCTTC. This rearrangement joins TRBV19 to TRBJ1-2, with 7 bases lining up with TRBD1. This CDR3 has 16 amino acids. V lost 6 bases to trimming and J lost 4 bases; unmatched junction nucleotides: 14. CDR1 LNHDA and CDR2 SQIVND come from the germline V gene (reference sequence).

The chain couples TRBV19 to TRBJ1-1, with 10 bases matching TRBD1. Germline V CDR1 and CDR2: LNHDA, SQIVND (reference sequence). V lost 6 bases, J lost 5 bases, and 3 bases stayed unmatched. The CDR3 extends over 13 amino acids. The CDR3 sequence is CASSGQGGTEAFF. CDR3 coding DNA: TGTGCCAGTAGCGGACAGGGGGGGACTGAAGCTTTCTTT.

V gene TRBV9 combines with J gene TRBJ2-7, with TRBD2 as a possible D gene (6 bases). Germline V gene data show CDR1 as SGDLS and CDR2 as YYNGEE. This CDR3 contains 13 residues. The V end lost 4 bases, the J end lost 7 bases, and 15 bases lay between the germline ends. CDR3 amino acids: CASSPRRAGEQYF. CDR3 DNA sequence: TGTGCCAGCAGCCCCCGGAGGGCCGGGGAGCAGTACTTC. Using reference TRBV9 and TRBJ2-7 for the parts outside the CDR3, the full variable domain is DSGVTQTPKHLITATGQRVTLRCSPRSGDLSVYWYQQSLDQGLQFLIQYYNGEERAKGNILERFSAQQFPDLHSELNLSSLELGDSALYFCASSPRRAGEQYFGPGTRLTVT.